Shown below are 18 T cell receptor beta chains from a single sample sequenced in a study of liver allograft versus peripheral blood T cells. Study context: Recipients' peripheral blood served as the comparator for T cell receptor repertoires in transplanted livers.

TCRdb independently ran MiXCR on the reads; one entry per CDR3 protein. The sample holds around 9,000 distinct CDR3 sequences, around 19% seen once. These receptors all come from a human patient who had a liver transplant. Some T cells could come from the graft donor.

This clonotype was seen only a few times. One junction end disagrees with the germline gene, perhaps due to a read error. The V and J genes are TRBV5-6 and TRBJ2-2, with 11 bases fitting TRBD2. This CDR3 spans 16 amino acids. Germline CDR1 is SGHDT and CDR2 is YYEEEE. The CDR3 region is CASSPRLAGPLGGLFF. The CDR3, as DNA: TGTGCCAGCAGTCCTAGACTAGCGGGGCCTCTCGGGGGGCTGTTTTTT.

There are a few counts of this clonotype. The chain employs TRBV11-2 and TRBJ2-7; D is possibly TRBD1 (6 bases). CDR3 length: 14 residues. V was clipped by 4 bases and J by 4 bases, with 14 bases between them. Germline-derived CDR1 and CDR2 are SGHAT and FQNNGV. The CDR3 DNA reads TGTGCCAGCAGCTCACCTCCGAGGGGGTACGAGCAGTACTTC. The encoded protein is CASSSPPRGYEQYF. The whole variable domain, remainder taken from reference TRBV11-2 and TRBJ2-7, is EAGVAQSPRYKIIEKRQSVAFWCNPISGHATLYWYQQILGQGPKLLIQFQNNGVVDDSQLPKDRFSAERLKGVDSTLKIQPAKLEDSAVYLCASSSPPRGYEQYFGPGTRLTVT.

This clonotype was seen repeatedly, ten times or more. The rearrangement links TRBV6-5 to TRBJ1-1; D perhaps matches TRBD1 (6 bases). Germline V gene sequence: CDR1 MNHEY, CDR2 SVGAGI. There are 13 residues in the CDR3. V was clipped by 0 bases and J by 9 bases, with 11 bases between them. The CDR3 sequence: CASSYSEGVQAFF. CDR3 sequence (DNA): TGTGCCAGCAGTTACTCGGAGGGGGTACAAGCTTTCTTT.

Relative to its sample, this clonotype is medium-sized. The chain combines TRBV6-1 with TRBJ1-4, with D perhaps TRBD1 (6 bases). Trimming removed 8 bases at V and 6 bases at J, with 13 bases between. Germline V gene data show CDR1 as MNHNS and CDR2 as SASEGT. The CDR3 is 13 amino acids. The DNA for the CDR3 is TGTGCCAGCTGGACAGAATCTCATGAAAAACTGTTTTTT. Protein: CASWTESHEKLFF.

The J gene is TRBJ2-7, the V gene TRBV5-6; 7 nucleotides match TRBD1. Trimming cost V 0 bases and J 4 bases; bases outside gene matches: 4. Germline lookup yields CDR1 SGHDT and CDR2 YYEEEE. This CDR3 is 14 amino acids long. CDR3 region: CASSLGTGVYEQYF. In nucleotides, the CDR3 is TGTGCCAGCAGCTTGGGGACAGGAGTGTACGAGCAGTACTTC.

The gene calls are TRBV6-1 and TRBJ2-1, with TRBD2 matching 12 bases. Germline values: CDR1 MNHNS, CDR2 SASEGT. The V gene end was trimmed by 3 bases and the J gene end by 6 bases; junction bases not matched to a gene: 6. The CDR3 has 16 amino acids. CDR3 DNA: TGTGCCAGCAGTGAGGTCCTAGCGGGGGGGATCAATGAGCAGTTCTTC. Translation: CASSEVLAGGINEQFF.

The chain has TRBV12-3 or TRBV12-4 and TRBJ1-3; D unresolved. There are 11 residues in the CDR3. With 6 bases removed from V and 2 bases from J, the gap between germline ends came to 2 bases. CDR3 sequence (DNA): TGTGCCAGCAGCCCTGGAAACACCATATATTTT. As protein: CASSPGNTIYF.

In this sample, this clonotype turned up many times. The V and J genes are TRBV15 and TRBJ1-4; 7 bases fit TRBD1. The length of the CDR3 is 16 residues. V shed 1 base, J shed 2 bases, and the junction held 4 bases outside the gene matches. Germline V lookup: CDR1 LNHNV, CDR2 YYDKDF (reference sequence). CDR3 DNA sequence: TGTGCCACCAGCAGAGGTGTGGGACAGACTAATGAAAAACTGTTTTTT. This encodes CATSRGVGQTNEKLFF.

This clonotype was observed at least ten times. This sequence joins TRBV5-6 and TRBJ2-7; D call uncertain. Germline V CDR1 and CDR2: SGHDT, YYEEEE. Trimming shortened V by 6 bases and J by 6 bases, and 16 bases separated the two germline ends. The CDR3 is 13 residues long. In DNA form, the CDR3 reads TGTGCCAGCACGCCAAACCTGCTCGGCGAGCAGTACTTC. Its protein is CASTPNLLGEQYF. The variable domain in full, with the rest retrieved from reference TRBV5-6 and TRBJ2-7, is DAGVTQSPTHLIKTRGQQVTLRCSPKSGHDTVSWYQQALGQGPQFIFQYYEEEERQRGNFPDRFSGHQFPNYSSELNVNALLLGDSALYLCASTPNLLGEQYFGPGTRLTVT.

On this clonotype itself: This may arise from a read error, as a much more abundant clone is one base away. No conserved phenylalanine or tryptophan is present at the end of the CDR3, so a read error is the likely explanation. As DNA, the CDR3 is TGTGCCAGCAGTTGGACGCACAGGGCCTCCTACTACGAGCAGTACTCC. Residues: CASSWTHRASYYEQYS. The chain joins TRBV27 to TRBJ2-7, with D tentatively TRBD1 (6 bases). CDR3 size: 16 residues. Germline loops: CDR1 MNHEY, CDR2 SMNVEV (reference sequence). V lost 4 bases and J lost 3, with 19 bases in between.

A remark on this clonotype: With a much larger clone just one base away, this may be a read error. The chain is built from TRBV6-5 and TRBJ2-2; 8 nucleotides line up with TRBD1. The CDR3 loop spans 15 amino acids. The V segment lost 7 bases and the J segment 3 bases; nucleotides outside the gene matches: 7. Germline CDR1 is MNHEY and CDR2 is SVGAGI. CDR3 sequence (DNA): TGTGCCAGCACCGACAGGGGTAGGGACACCGGGGAGCTGTTTTTT. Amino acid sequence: CASTDRGRDTGELFF.

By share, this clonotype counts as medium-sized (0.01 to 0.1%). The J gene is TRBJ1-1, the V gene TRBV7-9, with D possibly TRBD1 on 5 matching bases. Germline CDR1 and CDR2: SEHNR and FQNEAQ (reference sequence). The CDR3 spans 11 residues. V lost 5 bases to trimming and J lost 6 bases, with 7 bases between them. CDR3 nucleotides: TGTGCCAGCAGCCGAGGGGCTGAAGCTTTCTTT. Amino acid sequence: CASSRGAEAFF. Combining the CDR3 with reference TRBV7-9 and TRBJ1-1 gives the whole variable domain DTGVSQNPRHKITKRGQNVTFRCDPISEHNRLYWYRQTLGQGPEFLTYFQNEAQLEKSRLLSDRFSAERPKGSFSTLEIQRTEQGDSAMYLCASSRGAEAFFGQGTRLTVV.

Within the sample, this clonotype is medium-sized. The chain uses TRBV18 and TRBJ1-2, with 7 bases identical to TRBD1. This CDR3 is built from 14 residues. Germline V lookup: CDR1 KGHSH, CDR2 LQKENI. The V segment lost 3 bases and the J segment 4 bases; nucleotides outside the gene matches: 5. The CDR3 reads CASSPPGQIYGYTF. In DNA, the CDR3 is TGTGCCAGCTCACCCCCGGGACAGATCTATGGCTACACCTTC.

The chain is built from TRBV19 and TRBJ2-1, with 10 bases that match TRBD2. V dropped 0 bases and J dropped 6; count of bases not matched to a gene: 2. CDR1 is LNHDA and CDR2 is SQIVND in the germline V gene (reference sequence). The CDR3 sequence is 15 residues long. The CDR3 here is CASSIEAGGPNEQFF. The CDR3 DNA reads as TGTGCCAGTAGTATAGAAGCGGGGGGGCCCAATGAGCAGTTCTTC.

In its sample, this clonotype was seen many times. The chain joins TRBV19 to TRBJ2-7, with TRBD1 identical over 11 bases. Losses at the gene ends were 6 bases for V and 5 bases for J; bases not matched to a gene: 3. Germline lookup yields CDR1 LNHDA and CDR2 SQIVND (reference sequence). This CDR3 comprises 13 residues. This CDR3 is CASRPGQGDEQYF. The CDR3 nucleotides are TGTGCCAGTAGACCGGGACAGGGGGACGAGCAGTACTTC.

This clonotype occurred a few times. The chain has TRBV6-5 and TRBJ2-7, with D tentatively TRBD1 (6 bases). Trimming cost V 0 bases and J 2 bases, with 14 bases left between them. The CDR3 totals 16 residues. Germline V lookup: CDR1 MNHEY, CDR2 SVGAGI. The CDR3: CASSYSTGGRAYEQYF. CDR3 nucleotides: TGTGCCAGCAGTTACTCGACTGGGGGCCGAGCCTACGAGCAGTACTTC.

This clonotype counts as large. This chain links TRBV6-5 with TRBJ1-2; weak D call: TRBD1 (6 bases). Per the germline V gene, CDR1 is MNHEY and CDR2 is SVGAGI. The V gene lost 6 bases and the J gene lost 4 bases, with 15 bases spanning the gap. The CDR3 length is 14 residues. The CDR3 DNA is TGTGCCAGCAGCCGCGACAGGTGCTGCTATGGCTACACCTTC. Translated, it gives CASSRDRCCYGYTF.

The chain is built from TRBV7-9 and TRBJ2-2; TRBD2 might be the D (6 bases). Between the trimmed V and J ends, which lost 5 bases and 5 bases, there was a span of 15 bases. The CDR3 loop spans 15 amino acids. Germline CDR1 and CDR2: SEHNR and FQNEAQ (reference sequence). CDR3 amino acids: CASSRRTRGTGELFF. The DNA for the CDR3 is TGTGCCAGCAGCCGTCGGACACGGGGGACCGGGGAGCTGTTTTTT.